This entry concerns a single T cell receptor beta chain. Its antigen is unknown. The data were obtained in a study of cytomegalovirus exposure and HLA in healthy donors. Study-level findings and limits: For TCR beta chains, V- and J-gene trimming was later linked to a missense DCLRE1C variant. CMV serostatus was the only immune exposure information that was available. Sequencing artifact likely explains a cluster of highly shared sequence variants.

Amplification used 60 Vbeta primers and 13 Jbeta primers. The repertoire was sequenced with immunoSEQ multiplex PCR; TCRdb's copy has only in-frame clones and lacks some. Recorded for this sample: some 75,000 clones. V lost 0 bases to trimming and J lost 5 bases, with 17 bases between them. Germline V gene data show CDR1 as SGHRS and CDR2 as YFSETQ. This CDR3 contains 16 residues. The chain is built from TRBV5-1 and TRBJ1-1, with D tentatively TRBD1 (6 bases). The TCR sequence derives from a boy aged 5-17 years in good health and CMV-seronegative. Sequenced sample: PBMCs. In nucleotides, the CDR3 is TGCGCCAGCAGCTTGGCTGCGAGGGGGGGAGGTACTGAAGCTTTCTTT. This codes for CASSLAARGGGTEAFF.